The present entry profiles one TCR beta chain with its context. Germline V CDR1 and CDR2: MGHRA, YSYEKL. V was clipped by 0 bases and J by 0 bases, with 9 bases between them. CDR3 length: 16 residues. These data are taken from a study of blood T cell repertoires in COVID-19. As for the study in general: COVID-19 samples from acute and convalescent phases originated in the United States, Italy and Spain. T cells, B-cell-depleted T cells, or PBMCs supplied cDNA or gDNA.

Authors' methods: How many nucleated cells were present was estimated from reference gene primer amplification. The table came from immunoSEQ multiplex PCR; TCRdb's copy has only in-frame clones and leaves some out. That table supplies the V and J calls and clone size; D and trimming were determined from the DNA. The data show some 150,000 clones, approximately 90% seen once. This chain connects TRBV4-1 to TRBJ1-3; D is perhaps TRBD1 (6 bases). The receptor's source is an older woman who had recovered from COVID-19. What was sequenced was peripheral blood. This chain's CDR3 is CASSQDRQVSGNTIYF. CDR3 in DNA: TGCGCCAGCAGCCAAGATAGACAGGTCTCTGGAAACACCATATATTTT.